This is a list of T cell receptor beta chains from one sample in a study of PD-L1 blockade in urothelial cancer. Sequenced by immunoSEQ multiplex PCR; TCRdb stores in-frame clones only, minus some. The sample holds 35,000 to 45,000 clones; roughly 80% are singletons and the top ten take about 2.9%. The sequencing used PBMCs, collected around atezolizumab (anti-PD-L1) treatment. The receptors shown here come from a man in his sixties or seventies with urothelial cancer. The CDR3 runs from the conserved cysteine through the conserved F or W. The D gene is left open where the match is weak. Not every row has a clone size; where given, it reads once, few, many or a size class.

V gene	clone size	D gene	J gene	CDR3 DNA	CDR3 protein
TRBV7-2	once	TRBD2	TRBJ2-1	TGTGCCAGCAGCCTTCGGACTAGCGGTAAGTTCTTC	CASSLRTSGKFF
TRBV5-6	few	.	TRBJ1-2	TGTGCCAGCAGCTTGGTGACGGCCGGGAACTATGGCTACACCTTC	CASSLVTAGNYGYTF
TRBV20-1	.	.	TRBJ1-3	TGCAGTGCTTTTAATGGAAACACCATATATTTT	CSAFNGNTIYF
TRBV5-1	.	.	TRBJ2-1	TGCGCCAGCAGCTTGGAGTTAGCCTCGAGCGGTGAGCAGTTCTTC	CASSLELASSGEQFF
TRBV19	.	.	TRBJ2-2	TGTGCCAGTCACCCCCGGACAGATGGGACCGGGGAGCTGTTTTTT	CASHPRTDGTGELFF
TRBV27	.	.	TRBJ2-5	TGTGCCAGCAGCTCGACTCAGGGGGGGACCCAGTACTTC	CASSSTQGGTQYF
TRBV11-3	.	.	TRBJ2-7	TGTGCCAGCAGCTTCGACTGGATCAGGACCAGGGATACCTACGAGCAGTACTTC	CASSFDWIRTRDTYEQYF
TRBV4-2	.	TRBD1	TRBJ1-4	TGTGCCAGCAGCCTTCTTTCCGGGACAGGGGTCGAAAAACTGTTTTTT	CASSLLSGTGVEKLFF
TRBV6-1	.	.	TRBJ2-5	TGTGCCAGCAGTGAAGGGACAGTCCTGGTGGAGACCCAGTACTTC	CASSEGTVLVETQYF
TRBV28	.	TRBD1	TRBJ1-5	TGTGCCAGCAGTGGACCCGGGACAGGGGACAATCAGCCCCAGCATTTT	CASSGPGTGDNQPQHF
TRBV6-5	.	TRBD2	TRBJ2-2	TGTGCCAGCAGTTACTCTCAGCGGGAGAACACCGGGGAGCTGTTTTTT	CASSYSQRENTGELFF
TRBV6-1	.	.	TRBJ2-2	TGTGCCAGCAGTGAATCGGCCGTACTAAAGACCGGGGAGCTGTTTTTT	CASSESAVLKTGELFF
TRBV6-5	few	.	TRBJ1-2	TGTGCCAGCAGTTACTCGAACGGGGGCTACACCTTC	CASSYSNGGYTF
TRBV14	.	.	TRBJ1-2	TGTGCCAGCAGCCAAGATCGGACAGCAAGCTATGGCTACACCTTC	CASSQDRTASYGYTF
TRBV27	few	.	TRBJ2-5	TGTGCCAGCAGTTTAGGGGGGTCGTGGACCCAGTACTTC	CASSLGGSWTQYF
TRBV5-4	.	TRBD2	TRBJ2-7	TGTGCCAGCAGCCCCGGGACTAACAACTACGAGCAGTACTTC	CASSPGTNNYEQYF
TRBV5-6	.	.	TRBJ1-1	TGTGCCAGCAGCCCTCAGGCGGGGGCGGCTTTCTTT	CASSPQAGAAFF
TRBV28	.	.	TRBJ1-2	TGTGCCAGCAGATGGTCGGGGGAGGGTTATGGCTACACCTTC	CASRWSGEGYGYTF
TRBV7-9	.	.	TRBJ1-3	TGTGCCAGCAGCTTAGAAGGGGCGAGGAACACCATATATTTT	CASSLEGARNTIYF
TRBV7-8	once	.	TRBJ2-1	TGTGCCAGCAGCCCTATCCGATTCAATGAGCAGTTCTTC	CASSPIRFNEQFF
TRBV18	.	TRBD1	TRBJ2-1	TGTGCCAGCTCACCCACGGGACAGGACCATGAGCAGTTCTTC	CASSPTGQDHEQFF
TRBV19	few	.	TRBJ1-5	TGTGCCACCGGTCCGTGGACATATAGCAATCAGCCCCAGCATTTT	CATGPWTYSNQPQHF
TRBV28	few	.	TRBJ1-2	TGTGCCAGCAGTCCACTCAGACTTCGAGGTGGCTATGGCTACACCTTC	CASSPLRLRGGYGYTF
TRBV19	.	TRBD1	TRBJ2-5	TGTGCCAGTAGTATGTCGACAGGGGGACAGACCCAGTACTTC	CASSMSTGGQTQYF
TRBV7-2	.	.	TRBJ1-1	TGTGCCAGCAGCTTATGGGGCGGACAGAAGAACACTGAAGCTTTCTTT	CASSLWGGQKNTEAFF
TRBV11-2	.	.	TRBJ2-3	TGTGCCAGCAGCTTAAATGCAGGTAGCACAGATACGCAGTATTTT	CASSLNAGSTDTQYF
TRBV6-4	.	TRBD1	TRBJ1-1	TGTGCCAGCAGTGACTCAGGGGGCCGGGGACCTGAGAACACTGAAGCTTTCTTT	CASSDSGGRGPENTEAFF
TRBV23-1	.	TRBD2	TRBJ2-7	TGCGCCAGCAGTCAATCAAGATTTAGCGGGAAAACACCTGACTACGAGCAGTACTTC	CASSQSRFSGKTPDYEQYF
TRBV30	.	.	TRBJ2-1	TGTGCCTGGGATGACGGAGCCCCGGGGAATGAGCAGTTCTTC	CAWDDGAPGNEQFF
TRBV5-8	.	.	TRBJ2-7	TGTGCCAGCAGCTTCACGAGACCAGACGGGGGCGAGCAGTACTTC	CASSFTRPDGGEQYF
TRBV7-2	.	TRBD1	TRBJ2-5	TGTGCCAGCAGCGTGTCCGACAGGGTAGAGACCCAGTACTTC	CASSVSDRVETQYF
TRBV27	.	TRBD1	TRBJ2-2	TGTGCCAGCAGTTTCCTCCGCGGGACAGGGGGCAGTAGCACCGGGGAGCTGTTTTTT	CASSFLRGTGGSSTGELFF
TRBV2	few	TRBD1	TRBJ1-5	TGTGCCAGCAGTGAGACAGGGTTCAATCAGCCCCAGCATTTT	CASSETGFNQPQHF
TRBV5-1	.	.	TRBJ2-7	TGCGCCAGCAGCTTGTGGGGGGAGAGCTCCTACGAGCAGTACTTC	CASSLWGESSYEQYF
TRBV27	once	TRBD1	TRBJ2-7	TGTGCCAGCAGTCCGGGACAGAGCTACGAGCAGTACTTC	CASSPGQSYEQYF
TRBV5-4	.	.	TRBJ1-2	TGTGCCAGCAGTCCCTTCGGTGCCTTCGGTACTAACTATGGCTACACCTTC	CASSPFGAFGTNYGYTF
TRBV6-5	.	.	TRBJ1-5	TGTGCCAGCAGCCACTCCGGGACAACCAATCAGCCCCAGCATTTT	CASSHSGTTNQPQHF